This TCR beta chain was identified during a study of beta chain features in type 1 diabetes. Overall study context: Age, gender and cell yields were alike across patients and healthy donors. Whole-study findings and limits: Among type 1 diabetes patients, VDJ junctions had fewer insertions and more deletions. The study found moderately but significantly shorter TCRB CDR3s in all four CD4+ subsets of Type 1 diabetes patients.

Of note for this clone: What it binds is unknown.

Researchers reported sorting CD4+ naive, central memory, regulatory and stem cell-like memory cells via CD45RO/CCR7/CD25/CD127/CD95/CD27. Reverse transcription of all isolated RNA meant that expressed TCRB transcripts were sequenced. Profiled with immunoSEQ multiplex PCR; TCRdb holds only in-frame clones, not every one. This table has 400,000 or so clones, 10% to 15% appearing once. V lost 6 bases to trimming and J lost 8 bases; unmatched junction nucleotides: 9. The CDR3 loop spans 13 amino acids. CDR1 and CDR2 (germline): SNHLY, FYNNEI. The receptor was derived from a woman between 18 and 29 years old with type 1 diabetes. V is TRBV2 and J is TRBJ1-1, with 7 positions matching TRBD1. Sequencing was done on a sample of naive CD4+ T cells from blood. The CDR3 bases are TGTGCCAGCAGCTTAGACAGGGAGGCAGAAGCTTTCTTT. Translated: CASSLDREAEAFF.